This paragraph covers one TCR beta chain sequence. The data derive from a study of blood T cell repertoires in COVID-19. About the study: Donors in the United States, Italy and Spain gave samples during acute or convalescent COVID-19. From T cells, B-cell-depleted T cells, or PBMCs came the material, which was cDNA or gDNA.

Trimming left V 5 bases short and J 15 bases short, with 20 bases between. The V gene's germline CDR1 is SGHNT and CDR2 YENEEA. The CDR3 runs to 13 residues. Original data processing: It was from reference gene primer amplification that nucleated cell counts were estimated. Measured with immunoSEQ multiplex PCR; TCRdb has only the in-frame clones, and not every one. That table furnishes V, J and clone size, whereas the DNA furnished D and trimming. Among 180,000 or so clones listed, around nine tenths were seen once. V and J are TRBV11-3 and TRBJ2-1; D is unresolved. This sequence was found in a man aged 18-30 years with active or convalescent COVID-19. Sequencing input: peripheral blood. The CDR3 sequence is CASSMTDASPGFF. The CDR3 DNA follows: TGTGCCAGCAGCATGACCGATGCCTCGCCGGGGTTCTTC.